Below, 29 T cell receptor beta chains from the same sample are listed, as sequenced in a study of shared T cell receptors in the human thymus. The table came from immunoSEQ multiplex PCR; TCRdb's copy has only in-frame clones and leaves some out. Of around 340,000 clones listed, 95% are singletons. The sample comprised thymocytes. All receptors come from a human donor.

J is TRBJ2-3 and V is TRBV2, with 11 bases that match TRBD2. Looked up from germline, CDR1 is SNHLY and CDR2 is FYNNEI. The CDR3 extends over 18 amino acids. After removal of 6 bases from V and 2 bases from J, the junction contained 13 bases not matched to a gene. The CDR3 region has the DNA TGTGCCAGCAGACAAAGCGGGGGGACTAGCGGAACCACAGATACGCAGTATTTT. Residues: CASRQSGGTSGTTDTQYF.

CDR3 sequence: CASSYYRGRFDEQYF. For the CDR3, the DNA is TGTGCCAGCAGTTACTATCGCGGGAGGTTCGACGAGCAGTACTTC. The chain recombines TRBV6-5 with TRBJ2-7, with 8 bases that match TRBD2. The V and J ends lost 1 base and 5 bases, in that order; junction bases with no gene match: 7. The CDR3 runs 15 residues. The germline V gene encodes CDR1 MNHEY and CDR2 SVGAGI.

The rearrangement joins TRBV11-2 to TRBJ2-1; D is perhaps TRBD1 or TRBD2 (6 bases each). Germline V gene sequence: CDR1 SGHAT, CDR2 FQNNGV. V dropped 2 bases and J dropped 2 bases, with 13 bases sitting between them. The CDR3 has 16 amino acids. CDR3 nucleotide sequence: TGTGCCAGCAGCTTACCCGGGGGCGAGCCCTACAATGAGCAGTTCTTC. Protein product: CASSLPGGEPYNEQFF.

V is TRBV5-6 and J is TRBJ2-7; D unresolved. Germline values: CDR1 SGHDT, CDR2 YYEEEE. This CDR3 has 14 amino acids. V dropped 0 bases and J dropped 3 bases, with 10 bases sitting between them. CDR3 loop: CASSLAETCYEQYF. CDR3 nucleotides: TGTGCCAGCAGCTTGGCTGAGACTTGCTACGAGCAGTACTTC. Based on the CDR3 plus reference TRBV5-6 and TRBJ2-7, the full variable domain is DAGVTQSPTHLIKTRGQQVTLRCSPKSGHDTVSWYQQALGQGPQFIFQYYEEEERQRGNFPDRFSGHQFPNYSSELNVNALLLGDSALYLCASSLAETCYEQYFGPGTRLTVT.

The chain recombines TRBV7-9 with TRBJ2-4, with 9 nucleotides matching TRBD1. From germline, CDR1 is SEHNR and CDR2 FQNEAQ (reference sequence). The CDR3 contains 13 residues. V lost 6 bases to trimming and J lost 8 bases; unmatched junction nucleotides: 5. CDR3 amino acids: CASSPDRGDIQYF. CDR3 sequence (DNA): TGTGCCAGCAGTCCCGACAGGGGGGACATTCAGTACTTC.

The V call is TRBV30, the J call TRBJ1-4; D call uncertain. V gave up 0 bases and J gave up 0 bases, with 11 bases separating them. Germline-derived CDR1 and CDR2 are GTSNPN and SVGIG (reference sequence). This CDR3 region has 16 residues. The CDR3 DNA reads as TGTGCCTGGAGTGTCCAAACAGCGGCAACTAATGAAAAACTGTTTTTT. Translating it yields CAWSVQTAATNEKLFF.

This chain connects TRBV11-1 to TRBJ2-3; TRBD2 aligns across 7 bases. The CDR3 is made up of 16 amino acids. The germline V gene has CDR1 SGHAT and CDR2 FQDESV (reference sequence). Trimming at V came to 1 base and at J to 5 bases, leaving 9 bases not matched to a gene. The CDR3 reads CASSLGHQLAKDTQYF. The CDR3 DNA is TGTGCCAGCAGCTTAGGTCACCAACTAGCGAAAGATACGCAGTATTTT.

V is TRBV14 and J is TRBJ2-1, with 8 bases that match TRBD1. Germline CDR1 is SGHDN and CDR2 is FVKESK. V lost 4 bases and J lost 10; bases outside the gene matches: 12. The CDR3 covers 15 residues. The CDR3 DNA reads as TGTGCCAGCAGCCCGGGACAGGACCCACGGTCGGAGCAGTTCTTC. It yields the protein CASSPGQDPRSEQFF.

This sequence joins TRBV5-1 and TRBJ2-7; D is undetermined. This CDR3 comprises 16 residues. The germline V gene encodes CDR1 SGHRS and CDR2 YFSETQ. The V end lost 4 bases, the J end lost 4 bases, and 21 bases lay between the germline ends. Here the CDR3 DNA reads TGCGCCAGCAGCGATCCCGACGCTGCTCTAACTTACGAGCAGTACTTC. Translation: CASSDPDAALTYEQYF. The entire variable domain, with the rest obtained from reference TRBV5-1 and TRBJ2-7, is as follows: KAGVTQTPRYLIKTRGQQVTLSCSPISGHRSVSWYQQTPGQGLQFLFEYFSETQRNKGNFPGRFSGRQFSNSRSEMNVSTLELGDSALYLCASSDPDAALTYEQYFGPGTRLTVT.

J is TRBJ1-5 and V is TRBV27; a weak D match, TRBD1 (6 bases). Trimming cost V 4 bases and J 4 bases, with 14 bases left between them. Germline CDR1 is MNHEY and CDR2 is SMNVEV (reference sequence). The CDR3 is 15 residues long. CDR3 nucleotide sequence: TGTGCCAGCAGTTCAAGACGGGGGCCGAATCAGCCCCAGCATTTT. Translated: CASSSRRGPNQPQHF.

This chain joins TRBV19 and TRBJ2-7, with D possibly matching TRBD1 (5 bases). The length of the CDR3 is 14 residues. From germline, CDR1 is LNHDA and CDR2 SQIVND (reference sequence). V lost 1 base and J lost 2, with 9 bases in between. CDR3 sequence: CASSIVPGTYEQYF. CDR3 nucleotide sequence: TGTGCCAGTAGTATAGTACCAGGGACCTACGAGCAGTACTTC.

The rearrangement links TRBV9 to TRBJ1-1; D gene unclear. The V gene lost 2 bases and the J gene lost 3 bases, with 17 bases spanning the gap. The V gene's germline CDR1 is SGDLS and CDR2 YYNGEE. This CDR3 comprises 16 residues. The CDR3 loop is CASSVPRTLIDTEAFF. The CDR3 bases are TGTGCCAGCAGCGTCCCTCGGACCTTAATCGACACTGAAGCTTTCTTT. Supplemented by reference TRBV9 and TRBJ1-1, the full variable domain reads DSGVTQTPKHLITATGQRVTLRCSPRSGDLSVYWYQQSLDQGLQFLIQYYNGEERAKGNILERFSAQQFPDLHSELNLSSLELGDSALYFCASSVPRTLIDTEAFFGQGTRLTVV.

The chain uses TRBV28 and TRBJ2-1; 10 bases agree with TRBD2. The CDR3 has 16 amino acids. V lost 4 bases and J lost 5; bases outside the gene matches: 8. Per the germline V gene, CDR1 is MDHEN and CDR2 is SYDVKM. Written as DNA, the CDR3 is TGTGCCAGCAGTTCCCCGCTAGCGGGAGATCACAATGAGCAGTTCTTC. Amino acid sequence: CASSSPLAGDHNEQFF.

The gene calls are TRBV5-1 and TRBJ2-7, with TRBD2 matching over 10 bases. V dropped 2 bases and J dropped 5; count of bases not matched to a gene: 7. The CDR3 contains 15 residues. The germline gives CDR1 SGHRS, CDR2 YFSETQ. The CDR3 loop is CASSLSSGRNNEQYF. DNA of the CDR3: TGCGCCAGCAGCTTATCTAGCGGGAGAAACAACGAGCAGTACTTC.

This chain links TRBV5-1 with TRBJ1-1; 9 bases fit TRBD1. Trimming took 4 bases from V and 4 from J; bases not matched to a gene: 5. Germline V gene data show CDR1 as SGHRS and CDR2 as YFSETQ. CDR3 length: 14 amino acids. Here the CDR3 reads CASSPGTGRTEAFF. CDR3 sequence (DNA): TGCGCCAGCAGCCCCGGGACAGGGCGCACTGAAGCTTTCTTT. The whole variable domain, remainder taken from reference TRBV5-1 and TRBJ1-1, is KAGVTQTPRYLIKTRGQQVTLSCSPISGHRSVSWYQQTPGQGLQFLFEYFSETQRNKGNFPGRFSGRQFSNSRSEMNVSTLELGDSALYLCASSPGTGRTEAFFGQGTRLTVV.

The chain carries TRBV11-2 and TRBJ2-1; TRBD2 agrees at 7 bases. Per germline, CDR1 SGHAT and CDR2 FQNNGV. The CDR3 contains 19 residues. After removal of 7 bases from V and 1 base from J, the junction contained 19 bases not matched to a gene. The CDR3 region is CASKPSAGEGRTSYNEQFF. The CDR3 DNA reads as TGTGCCAGCAAACCCTCGGCGGGAGAAGGCCGGACTTCCTACAATGAGCAGTTCTTC.

About this clone: The CDR3 end shows no conserved phenylalanine or tryptophan, and so a read error is likely. The rearrangement links TRBV29-1 to TRBJ1-1; a weak D match, TRBD1 (6 bases). The CDR3 has 12 residues. Germline V lookup: CDR1 SQVTM, CDR2 ANQGSEA. V shed 6 bases and J shed 3 bases, with 11 bases lying between them. In DNA form, the CDR3 reads TGCAGCGTCAGGGGATCGGACACTGAAGCTTTCCTT. Amino acid sequence: CSVRGSDTEAFL.

The V and J genes are TRBV18 and TRBJ2-7; D uncertain. Germline values: CDR1 KGHSH, CDR2 LQKENI. The CDR3 is 11 amino acids. Trimming stripped 2 bases from V and 7 bases from J, with 6 bases between. The CDR3 bases are TGTGCCAGCTCACCATCCGGGGAGCAGTACTTC. Its protein product is CASSPSGEQYF. The variable domain in full, with the rest retrieved from reference TRBV18 and TRBJ2-7, is NAGVMQNPRHLVRRRGQEARLRCSPMKGHSHVYWYRQLPEEGLKFMVYLQKENIIDESGMPKERFSAEFPKEGPSILRIQQVVRGDSAAYFCASSPSGEQYFGPGTRLTVT.

This rearrangement joins TRBV4-1 to TRBJ2-3; no reliable D call. Germline lookup yields CDR1 MGHRA and CDR2 YSYEKL. The V end was cut by 2 bases, the J end by 7 bases, with 4 bases between. The CDR3 contains 11 residues. CDR3 bases: TGCGCCAGCAGCCAACAATATACGCAGTATTTT. It is translated as CASSQQYTQYF.

The chain combines TRBV10-1 with TRBJ2-2; 8 bases are shared with TRBD2. Germline CDR1 is WNHNN and CDR2 is SYGVQD (reference sequence). The length of the CDR3 is 16 residues. V lost 3 bases to trimming and J lost 1 base; unmatched junction nucleotides: 4. CDR3 nucleotide sequence: TGCGCCAGCAGTGACGGGCGGGAGGAGAACACCGGGGAGCTGTTTTTT. Amino acids: CASSDGREENTGELFF.

This rearrangement joins TRBV27 to TRBJ2-7, with TRBD2 matching 12 bases. CDR1 MNHEY and CDR2 SMNVEV come from the germline V gene (reference sequence). J gave up 7 bases and V 7 bases, and 8 bases lay outside the gene matches. There are 14 residues in the CDR3. The DNA for the CDR3 is TGTGCCAGCACCCTTACTAGCGGGAGGAAAGAGCAGTACTTC. Amino acids: CASTLTSGRKEQYF.

The chain couples TRBV19 to TRBJ2-5; the D gene is possibly TRBD1 (5 bases). This CDR3 contains 15 residues. The V end was cut by 5 bases, the J end by 3 bases, with 16 bases between. Germline assignment: CDR1 LNHDA and CDR2 SQIVND (reference sequence). CDR3: CASSPEGASKETQYF. The CDR3 coding sequence is TGTGCCAGTAGTCCCGAAGGGGCGTCAAAAGAGACCCAGTACTTC.

V gene TRBV14 combines with J gene TRBJ2-2; TRBD2 aligns across 8 bases. J was trimmed by 1 base and V by 4 bases; bases with no gene match: 2. The CDR3 is 15 residues long. In germline, CDR1 is SGHDN, CDR2 FVKESK. In DNA form, the CDR3 reads TGTGCCAGCAGCCCCGCGGGGGGGAACACCGGGGAGCTGTTTTTT. This codes for CASSPAGGNTGELFF. Using reference TRBV14 and TRBJ2-2 for the parts outside the CDR3, the full variable domain is EAGVTQFPSHSVIEKGQTVTLRCDPISGHDNLYWYRRVMGKEIKFLLHFVKESKQDESGMPNNRFLAERTGGTYSTLKVQPAELEDSGVYFCASSPAGGNTGELFFGEGSRLTVL.

The genes are TRBV5-6 and TRBJ2-3, with TRBD2 identical over 8 bases. The germline CDR1 and CDR2 sequences are SGHDT and YYEEEE. J lost 4 bases, V lost 0 bases, and 7 bases had no gene match. The CDR3 contains 16 residues. The CDR3 bases are TGTGCCAGCAGCTTGGTGGAGCGGGAGTCCCCAGATACGCAGTATTTT. Its translation: CASSLVERESPDTQYF. Supplemented by reference TRBV5-6 and TRBJ2-3, the full variable domain reads DAGVTQSPTHLIKTRGQQVTLRCSPKSGHDTVSWYQQALGQGPQFIFQYYEEEERQRGNFPDRFSGHQFPNYSSELNVNALLLGDSALYLCASSLVERESPDTQYFGPGTRLTVL.

The genes are TRBV13 and TRBJ2-5, with 14 bases that match TRBD2. CDR1 is PRHDT, CDR2 FYEKMQ, per germline (reference sequence). Trimming cost V 4 bases and J 3 bases; bases outside gene matches: 4. The length of the CDR3 is 16 residues. CDR3 loop: CASSSPGLAGEETQYF. DNA for the CDR3: TGTGCCAGCAGCTCCCCGGGACTAGCGGGAGAAGAGACCCAGTACTTC.

This sequence joins TRBV28 and TRBJ2-7; 7 bases are shared with TRBD1. With 2 bases clipped from V and 2 bases from J, the junction kept 6 bases outside the gene matches. The CDR3 runs to 15 residues. Germline V gives CDR1 MDHEN, CDR2 SYDVKM. The CDR3 loop is CASSLVRTGTYEQYF. The CDR3 DNA is TGTGCCAGCAGTTTAGTCCGGACAGGAACCTACGAGCAGTACTTC.

V gene TRBV27 combines with J gene TRBJ1-4, with D perhaps matching TRBD1 (5 bases). The germline gives CDR1 MNHEY, CDR2 SMNVEV (reference sequence). The CDR3 is made up of 15 amino acids. V gave up 6 bases and J gave up 7 bases, with 18 bases separating them. The CDR3 DNA reads TGTGCCAGCAGAGCCCTTCCGGGACCCTCTGAAAAACTGTTTTTT. It translates to CASRALPGPSEKLFF.

J is TRBJ2-5 and V is TRBV6-5, with a possible D match to TRBD1 (6 bases). With the DNA end fitting TRBJ2-7 better, the J assignment may be wrong. The CDR3 is made up of 15 amino acids. Per the germline V gene, CDR1 is MNHEY and CDR2 is SVGAGI. CDR3 coding DNA: TGTGCCAGCAGTTCCTTATTGACAGGCTCCTACGAGCAGTACTTC. This translates into CASSSLLTGSYEQYF.

This chain links TRBV18 with TRBJ2-7; a weak D match, TRBD1 (6 bases). There are 13 residues in the CDR3. Trimming stripped 3 bases from V and 3 bases from J, with 9 bases between. CDR1 and CDR2 (germline): KGHSH, LQKENI. DNA of the CDR3: TGTGCCAGCTCACCCGAACAGGGCTACGAGCAGTACTTC. Residues: CASSPEQGYEQYF.